This T cell receptor (beta chain) was sequenced for a study of blood T cell repertoires in COVID-19. Study as a whole: Some COVID-19 samples were acute and others convalescent; all came from the United States, Italy and Spain. PBMCs, B-cell-depleted T cells, or T cells provided the cDNA or gDNA that made up the material.

As originally analysed: Reference gene primer amplification gave nucleated cell count estimates. The repertoire was sequenced with immunoSEQ multiplex PCR; TCRdb's copy has only in-frame clones and lacks some. V and J calls and clone size follow that table, whereas D and trimming were derived from the DNA. The repertoire holds about 140,000 clones, approximately 91% seen once, with over 9.5% in the top ten. The CDR3 sequence is 13 residues long. Per the germline V gene, CDR1 is LGHNT and CDR2 is FRNRAP. With 2 bases removed from V and 5 bases from J, the gap between germline ends came to 7 bases. The sequencing input was peripheral blood. The chain has TRBV12-5 and TRBJ2-4; tentative D call: TRBD2 (5 bases). The sequence derives from a man aged 50-59 years with active or convalescent COVID-19. CDR3 residues: CASGLTGENIQYF. The DNA for the CDR3 is TGTGCTAGTGGTTTGACCGGGGAAAACATTCAGTACTTC.